Below are 27 T cell receptor beta chains sequenced from a single sample in a study of neurological immune-mediated disorders. A single record per CDR3 protein comes from TCRdb applying MiXCR to the 5' RACE reads. Of about 62,000 distinct CDR3 sequences in the sample, roughly 4.8% were seen once. The sequencing input was PBMCs. The receptors originated from a woman between 45 and 60 years old with multiple sclerosis.

This clonotype was found many times. The genes are TRBV5-1 and TRBJ1-1, with a weak D call TRBD1 (5 bases). Trimming removed 0 bases from V and 7 bases from J, with 10 bases in between. In germline, CDR1 is SGHRS, CDR2 YFSETQ. The CDR3 sequence is 13 residues long. This chain's CDR3 is CASSLGQGLEAFF. CDR3 in DNA: TGCGCCAGCAGCTTGGGTCAGGGACTTGAAGCTTTCTTT.

This clonotype was observed at least ten times. The chain has TRBV5-1 and TRBJ2-1; D perhaps matches TRBD2 (6 bases). V lost 5 bases and J lost 5, with 11 bases in between. The germline V gene has CDR1 SGHRS and CDR2 YFSETQ. This CDR3 is 13 amino acids long. The CDR3 region is CASRQEGNNEQFF. The CDR3 bases are TGCGCCAGCAGACAGGAGGGAAACAATGAGCAGTTCTTC.

This clonotype was seen many times. The chain couples TRBV10-3 to TRBJ1-2; D possibly corresponds to TRBD1 (6 bases). In germline, CDR1 is ENHRY, CDR2 SYGVKD. V gave up 7 bases and J gave up 5 bases, with 17 bases separating them. The CDR3 spans 14 residues. The CDR3 DNA is TGTGCCATCAACCTAAACAGGGATGAGTATGGCTACACCTTC. Its protein is CAINLNRDEYGYTF.

This clonotype showed up many times. The chain carries TRBV20-1 and TRBJ1-2; D may be TRBD1 (6 bases). Germline CDR1 reads DFQATT; CDR2 reads SNEGSKA (reference sequence). The germline V and J ends were trimmed by 4 bases and 6 bases, with 12 bases remaining between them. This CDR3 contains 12 residues. The CDR3 region has the DNA TGCAGTGCTAAGGACCAGGGGAATGGCTACACCTTC. As protein: CSAKDQGNGYTF.

This clonotype was observed a few times. Since the CDR3 does not end with the conserved phenylalanine or tryptophan, this likely comes from a read error. The chain links TRBV5-1 to TRBJ1-6, with a possible D match to TRBD1 (5 bases). The germline CDR1 and CDR2 sequences are SGHRS and YFSETQ. The CDR3 extends over 14 amino acids. V lost 4 bases, J lost 4 bases, and 9 bases lay in between. CDR3 sequence (DNA): TGCGCCAGCAGCGGCGGGACTTATAATTCACCCCTCCACTGT. It is translated as CASSGGTYNSPLHC.

The table lists this clonotype with a few counts. The rearrangement uses TRBV5-1 and TRBJ2-3, with D perhaps matching TRBD1 (6 bases). V was clipped by 1 base and J by 4 bases, with 13 bases between them. CDR3 length equals 15 residues. Germline CDR1 and CDR2: SGHRS and YFSETQ. The DNA for the CDR3 is TGCGCCAGCAGCTTGACCAGGGGCAACTCAGATACGCAGTATTTT. It yields the protein CASSLTRGNSDTQYF.

This clonotype was counted ten times or more. The gene calls are TRBV15 and TRBJ2-5, with TRBD2 matching over 11 bases. The CDR3 loop spans 14 amino acids. With 7 bases clipped from V and 2 bases from J, the junction kept 3 bases outside the gene matches. CDR1 is LNHNV and CDR2 is YYDKDF in the germline V gene (reference sequence). CDR3 in amino acids: CATTSGGPQETQYF. The CDR3 nucleotides are TGTGCCACCACTAGCGGGGGGCCGCAAGAGACCCAGTACTTC.

This clonotype was seen ten or more times. CDR3 sequence: CASGVSTDTQYF. DNA of the CDR3: TGTGCTAGTGGGGTTAGCACAGATACGCAGTATTTT. The chain recombines TRBV12-5 with TRBJ2-3; D gene unclear. Germline V gene lookup returns CDR1 LGHNT and CDR2 FRNRAP. This CDR3 comprises 12 residues. V was cut by 6 bases and J by 0 bases, with 4 bases left in between.

This clonotype was observed at least ten times. This sequence joins TRBV9 and TRBJ2-7; TRBD1 matches at 9 bases. This CDR3 spans 14 amino acids. CDR1 is SGDLS, CDR2 YYNGEE, per germline. The ends lost 1 base at V and 6 bases at J; junction bases unmatched: 5. The CDR3 bases are TGTGCCAGCAGCGTATCTGACAGGGGGTCCGAGCAGTACGTC. Its protein product is CASSVSDRGSEQYV.

This clonotype was seen ten or more times. CDR3 protein: CSASDRDHQIPEQYF. CDR3 nucleotide sequence: TGCAGTGCTAGCGACCGGGACCACCAAATCCCCGAGCAGTACTTC. V is TRBV20-1 and J is TRBJ2-7; possibly TRBD1 or TRBD2 for D (5 bases each). The V end lost 3 bases, the J end lost 6 bases, and 21 bases lay between the germline ends. The CDR3 has 15 amino acids. Germline CDR1 reads DFQATT; CDR2 reads SNEGSKA (reference sequence).

This clonotype was detected ten times or more. The chain links TRBV7-2 to TRBJ2-3; D is perhaps TRBD2 (5 bases). The V end lost 5 bases, the J end lost 4 bases, and 10 bases lay between the germline ends. The CDR3 runs 13 residues. The germline V gene has CDR1 SGHTA and CDR2 FQGNSA. The CDR3 region is CASSTAGADTQYF. The CDR3 region has the DNA TGTGCCAGCAGCACGGCCGGGGCAGATACGCAGTATTTT.

This clonotype was counted ten times or more. The gene calls are TRBV20-1 and TRBJ1-1; TRBD1 might be the D (5 bases). The CDR3 length is 12 residues. CDR1 is DFQATT and CDR2 is SNEGSKA in the germline V gene (reference sequence). V was pared by 1 base and J by 5 bases, with 8 bases between. CDR3 in amino acids: CSARGEGTEAFF. DNA for the CDR3: TGCAGTGCTAGAGGGGAGGGGACTGAAGCTTTCTTT.

The table lists this clonotype with many counts. The chain employs TRBV5-4 and TRBJ2-1, with 7 bases identical to TRBD1. The junction had 6 bases not matched to a gene; V was cut back by 1 base and J by 8 bases. Germline-derived CDR1 and CDR2 are SGHNT and YYREEE (reference sequence). The CDR3 extends over 14 amino acids. The CDR3 DNA follows: TGTGCCAGCAGCTTGTTTCGGCAGGGGGATGAGCAGTTCTTC. It yields the protein CASSLFRQGDEQFF.

This clonotype was seen repeatedly, ten times or more. This chain joins TRBV5-6 and TRBJ1-1; D is undetermined. The CDR3 extends over 12 amino acids. With 3 bases removed from V and 7 bases from J, the gap between germline ends came to 10 bases. Germline values: CDR1 SGHDT, CDR2 YYEEEE. CDR3 nucleotides: TGTGCCAGCAGCTCCCTTGGGTTTGAAGCTTTCTTT. It encodes CASSSLGFEAFF.

This clonotype was seen at least ten times. The chain is built from TRBV18 and TRBJ1-1, with TRBD1 matching 7 bases. The CDR3 contains 14 residues. V shed 6 bases and J 8 bases; nucleotides not matched to a gene: 12. Germline V gene lookup returns CDR1 KGHSH and CDR2 LQKENI. The CDR3 DNA follows: TGTGCCAGCTCGCCCTACACTGACAGGGAGGAAGCTTTCTTT. As protein: CASSPYTDREEAFF.

In its sample, this clonotype was seen many times. This chain connects TRBV20-1 to TRBJ1-1, with D unresolved. Germline loops: CDR1 DFQATT, CDR2 SNEGSKA (reference sequence). This CDR3 is built from 13 residues. V was shortened by 3 bases and J by 4 bases, with 12 bases between the two germline ends. In DNA form, the CDR3 reads TGCAGTGCTAGTGGTCGGCAGGTCACTGAAGCTTTCTTT. It codes for CSASGRQVTEAFF.

This clonotype has a count of ten or more. V is TRBV6-2 or TRBV6-3 and J is TRBJ2-1, with 8 bases matching TRBD2. Germline values: CDR1 MNHEY, CDR2 SVGEGT. With 6 bases clipped from V and 9 bases from J, the junction kept 16 bases outside the gene matches. The CDR3 has 16 amino acids. CDR3 in amino acids: CASRPTGGGPVSEQFF. The DNA of the CDR3 is TGTGCCAGCAGACCGACGGGCGGGGGGCCGGTGAGTGAGCAGTTCTTC.

Ten or more counts support this clonotype. The J gene is TRBJ1-1, the V gene TRBV14; D might be TRBD1 (5 bases). V lost 5 bases and J lost 5, with 18 bases in between. CDR1 and CDR2 (germline): SGHDN, FVKESK. The CDR3 runs 15 residues. CDR3 amino acids: CASSARDGWRTEAFF. DNA for the CDR3: TGTGCCAGCAGCGCACGGGACGGATGGAGAACTGAAGCTTTCTTT.

In this sample, this clonotype turned up a few times. The rearrangement links TRBV19 to TRBJ2-7; 8 bases agree with TRBD1. From germline, CDR1 is LNHDA and CDR2 SQIVND (reference sequence). This CDR3 is built from 13 residues. V shed 3 bases, J shed 2 bases, and the junction held 0 bases outside the gene matches. This chain's CDR3 is CASSMTGAYEQYF. The CDR3 DNA is TGTGCCAGTAGTATGACAGGGGCCTACGAGCAGTACTTC. Full variable domain (rest looked up from reference TRBV19 and TRBJ2-7): DGGITQSPKYLFRKEGQNVTLSCEQNLNHDAMYWYRQDPGQGLRLIYYSQIVNDFQKGDIAEGYSVSREKKESFPLTVTSAQKNPTAFYLCASSMTGAYEQYFGPGTRLTVT.

This clonotype has just a few counts. The CDR3 sequence is CASSQGQGVMNTEAFF. The CDR3 DNA reads TGCGCCAGCAGCCAGGGACAGGGAGTTATGAACACTGAAGCTTTCTTT. The chain joins TRBV5-1 to TRBJ1-1; 9 positions match TRBD1. Per germline, CDR1 SGHRS and CDR2 YFSETQ. V lost 4 bases, J lost 0 bases, and 7 bases stayed unmatched. The CDR3 spans 16 residues.

This clonotype was detected ten times or more. The rearrangement links TRBV29-1 to TRBJ2-5; D remains unclear. The germline V and J ends were trimmed by 4 bases and 2 bases, with 8 bases remaining between them. Germline V gene lookup returns CDR1 SQVTM and CDR2 ANQGSEA. CDR3 size: 12 residues. This CDR3 reads CSVAYSQETQYF. The CDR3 DNA is TGCAGCGTTGCTTACTCACAAGAGACCCAGTACTTC.

As for this clonotype: A read error may explain this, as a much larger clone is one base away. V is TRBV7-3 and J is TRBJ1-1; D gene uncertain. The length of the CDR3 is 13 residues. Trimming left V 3 bases short and J 1 base short, with 6 bases between. In germline, CDR1 is SGHTA, CDR2 FQGTGA. Here the CDR3 DNA reads TGTGCCAGCAGCTTCGAAGGGAACACTGAAGCTTTCTTT. Amino acid sequence: CASSFEGNTEAFF.

This clonotype was counted at least ten times. The V gene is TRBV24-1, the J gene TRBJ1-2; no reliable D call. Trimming removed 0 bases from V and 6 bases from J, with 7 bases in between. Germline assignment: CDR1 KGHDR and CDR2 SFDVKD. The CDR3 extends over 13 amino acids. The CDR3 coding sequence is TGTGCCACCAGTGATTTGAAATCGGATGGCTACACCTTC. It codes for CATSDLKSDGYTF.

This clonotype was recorded many times. The CDR3 DNA sequence: TGTGCCAGCAGCCAAGTCAGCGGGGGGGCCCAGGAGCAGTTCTTC. Translated: CASSQVSGGAQEQFF. V gene TRBV3-1 combines with J gene TRBJ2-1; 10 bases line up with TRBD2. The CDR3 is 15 amino acids. The V segment lost 1 base and the J segment 10 bases; nucleotides outside the gene matches: 7. Per the germline V gene, CDR1 is LGHDT and CDR2 is YNNKEL (reference sequence).

As for this clonotype: This may stem from a read error, because a much larger clone lies one nucleotide away. The chain couples TRBV5-1 to TRBJ1-1; a possible D gene is TRBD1 (5 bases). Germline V gives CDR1 SGHRS, CDR2 YFSETQ. V lost 4 bases, J lost 7 bases, and 14 bases lay in between. This CDR3 comprises 13 residues. The CDR3, as DNA: TGCGCCAGCAGCAGAAGAAAGGGGAATGAAGCTTTCTTT. Its translation: CASSRRKGNEAFF.

The CDR3 DNA is TGCGCCAGCAGCTTGTCGGGACTCCAGCCCGAGCAGTACTTC. Amino acid sequence: CASSLSGLQPEQYF. The chain uses TRBV5-1 and TRBJ2-7; possible D gene TRBD2, 6 bases. The germline CDR1 and CDR2 sequences are SGHRS and YFSETQ. Trimming stripped 1 base from V and 6 bases from J, with 14 bases between. The CDR3 length is 14 residues.

This clonotype was seen many times. The chain couples TRBV5-5 to TRBJ2-1, with D unresolved. CDR3 length equals 13 residues. V was shortened by 0 bases and J by 8 bases, with 9 bases between the two germline ends. Germline CDR1 reads SGHKS; CDR2 reads YYEKEE (reference sequence). The chain's CDR3 is CASSLVVDDEQFF. In nucleotides, the CDR3 is TGTGCCAGCAGCTTGGTGGTCGACGATGAGCAGTTCTTC.